This T cell receptor (beta chain) emerged from a study of T cell responses to AZD1222 COVID-19 vaccine. The study's findings and limits: The peak T cell response came first, and repertoires were sampled only after it. Reports indicate that nearly half of spike-specific TCRs are directed at unmutated variant regions. The donor group comprised mostly white British people and more females; the analysis possibly underestimated clonal diversity.

Regarding this clone: Its antigen remains unknown.

V was trimmed by 4 bases and J by 3 bases, leaving 16 bases between them. The CDR3 contains 15 residues. In germline, CDR1 is MGHRA, CDR2 YSYEKL. The repertoire was sequenced with immunoSEQ multiplex PCR; TCRdb's copy has only in-frame clones and lacks some. The sample records some 180,000 clones, around 94% being singletons. V usage is TRBV4-1 and J usage is TRBJ2-7, with D maybe TRBD1 (7 bases). The TCR sequence derives from an adult who received the AZD1222 COVID-19 vaccine. Here the sequenced sample was peripheral blood, taken 28 days after the second AZD1222 dose. In DNA, the CDR3 is TGCGCCAGCAGCCTAAGTGTTCAGGGGGGCTACGAGCAGTACTTC. Translation: CASSLSVQGGYEQYF.